One sample yielded the 27 T cell receptor beta chains listed below, sequenced in a study of cytomegalovirus exposure and HLA in healthy donors. The PCR contained 60 Vbeta and 13 Jbeta primers. Only in-frame clones appear in the TCRdb table, and some are missing; sequencing was by immunoSEQ multiplex PCR. Of fewer than 130,000 clones listed, about 80% are singletons. Material for sequencing was PBMCs. Receptors originate from a female donor in good health and CMV-seropositive.

The rearrangement joins TRBV2 to TRBJ2-7; D gene uncertain. The CDR3 runs 13 residues. The germline V gene has CDR1 SNHLY and CDR2 FYNNEI. The V end was cut by 2 bases, the J end by 0 bases, with 5 bases between. As DNA, the CDR3 is TGTGCCAGCAGTGAACACATCTCCTACGAGCAGTACTTC. The encoded protein is CASSEHISYEQYF.

The V and J genes are TRBV11-2 and TRBJ2-7, with 8 bases aligning to TRBD2. The CDR3 sequence is 15 residues long. V shed 5 bases, J shed 6 bases, and the junction held 12 bases outside the gene matches. Germline V CDR1 and CDR2: SGHAT, FQNNGV. The DNA of the CDR3 is TGTGCCAGCAGCCCAATAGCGGGATCAGTTATCGAGCAGTACTTC. Protein product: CASSPIAGSVIEQYF.

The CDR3 loop reads CASSASGYEQYF. The CDR3, as DNA: TGTGCCAGTAGCGCCTCCGGTTACGAGCAGTACTTC. V is TRBV19 and J is TRBJ2-7; D not certain. Trimming left V 6 bases short and J 4 bases short, with 10 bases between. The CDR3 contains 12 residues. Germline CDR1 is LNHDA and CDR2 is SQIVND (reference sequence).

This chain joins TRBV5-1 and TRBJ2-7, with 8 bases matching TRBD1. The CDR3 contains 15 residues. Losses at the gene ends were 2 bases for V and 7 bases for J; bases not matched to a gene: 11. From germline, CDR1 is SGHRS and CDR2 YFSETQ. The CDR3 here is CASSFGQGLESEQYF. In DNA, the CDR3 is TGCGCCAGCAGCTTTGGACAGGGCCTAGAGAGTGAGCAGTACTTC.

The CDR3 reads CASSQDDRGSFKTGELFF. CDR3 in DNA: TGCGCCAGCAGCCAAGATGACAGGGGGTCTTTTAAGACCGGGGAGCTGTTTTTT. The chain employs TRBV4-3 and TRBJ2-2; TRBD1 matches 9 bases. Per germline, CDR1 LGHNA and CDR2 YSLEER. The CDR3 spans 18 residues. V lost 0 bases, J lost 5 bases, and 10 bases stayed unmatched.

The rearrangement joins TRBV2 to TRBJ2-7; 9 bases agree with TRBD2. The CDR3 is 12 amino acids. The germline gives CDR1 SNHLY, CDR2 FYNNEI. V gave up 9 bases and J gave up 2 bases; unmatched junction bases: 2. The CDR3 sequence: CASSSGTYEQYF. Here the CDR3 DNA reads TGTGCCAGTTCTAGCGGGACCTACGAGCAGTACTTC.

This clone was seen a single time. This specimen includes other DNA sequences encoding the same CDR3. In DNA form, the CDR3 reads TGTGCCAGCAGCTTAAGCGGATCTGGGGCCAACGTCCTGACTTTC. Amino acids: CASSLSGSGANVLTF. The J gene is TRBJ2-6, the V gene TRBV7-2; D is possibly TRBD2 (5 bases). CDR1 is SGHTA and CDR2 is FQGNSA in the germline V gene. V dropped 2 bases and J dropped 1 base, with 6 bases sitting between them. The length of the CDR3 is 15 residues. The whole variable domain, filled in from reference TRBV7-2 and TRBJ2-6, reads GAGVSQSPSNKVTEKGKDVELRCDPISGHTALYWYRQSLGQGLEFLIYFQGNSAPDKSGLPSDRFSAERTGGSVSTLTIQRTQQEDSAVYLCASSLSGSGANVLTFGAGSRLTVL.

The chain is built from TRBV18 and TRBJ1-2, with 8 bases fitting TRBD1. With 3 bases clipped from V and 4 bases from J, the junction kept 7 bases outside the gene matches. CDR1 is KGHSH and CDR2 is LQKENI in the germline V gene. This CDR3 is 15 amino acids long. The CDR3 DNA is TGTGCCAGCTCACCTACCAACAGGGGGACCTATGGCTACACCTTC. It yields the protein CASSPTNRGTYGYTF.

The genes are TRBV9 and TRBJ2-3; D is possibly TRBD2 (6 bases). V gave up 8 bases and J gave up 0 bases, with 16 bases separating them. From germline, CDR1 is SGDLS and CDR2 YYNGEE. This CDR3 spans 15 amino acids. This CDR3 reads CASGPGLTSTDTQYF. The DNA of the CDR3 is TGTGCCAGTGGCCCGGGACTGACGAGCACAGATACGCAGTATTTT.

The V gene is TRBV7-9, the J gene TRBJ2-1; 8 bases are a match to TRBD2. J gave up 9 bases and V 5 bases, and 6 bases lay outside the gene matches. CDR1 is SEHNR, CDR2 FQNEAQ, per germline (reference sequence). This CDR3 contains 13 residues. CDR3 protein: CASSHRRGVEQFF. The CDR3 DNA sequence: TGTGCCAGCAGCCACCGGCGGGGGGTTGAGCAGTTCTTC.

The genes are TRBV9 and TRBJ2-7, with 10 bases aligning to TRBD1. This CDR3 is 15 amino acids long. CDR1 is SGDLS and CDR2 is YYNGEE in the germline V gene. V trimming: 4 bases; J trimming: 6 bases; junction bases outside the gene matches: 10. CDR3 DNA: TGTGCCAGCAGCATACACCCCGGGACAGGGGCCGAGCAGTACTTC. It specifies CASSIHPGTGAEQYF.

The chain recombines TRBV7-2 with TRBJ2-7; D is undetermined. Per the germline V gene, CDR1 is SGHTA and CDR2 is FQGNSA. V shed 2 bases and J shed 2 bases, with 4 bases lying between them. The CDR3 contains 12 residues. CDR3 DNA sequence: TGTGCCAGCAGCTTACAGACCTACGAGCAGTACTTC. Translated: CASSLQTYEQYF.

This chain links TRBV9 with TRBJ1-1; no clear D gene. The ends were cut back, 0 bases at V and 4 bases at J, with 10 bases in the middle. The CDR3 sequence is 14 residues long. The germline CDR1 and CDR2 sequences are SGDLS and YYNGEE. The CDR3 region has the DNA TGTGCCAGCAGCGTAGTGGAGGTTTTCACTGAAGCTTTCTTT. It yields the protein CASSVVEVFTEAFF.

This chain links TRBV6-1 with TRBJ2-3; 14 bases are a match to TRBD2. After removal of 4 bases from V and 4 bases from J, the junction contained 1 base not matched to a gene. CDR3 size: 15 residues. CDR1 and CDR2 from the germline V gene are MNHNS and SASEGT. In DNA form, the CDR3 reads TGTGCCAGCAGTGGACTAGCGGGAGGGCCAGATACGCAGTATTTT. This codes for CASSGLAGGPDTQYF.

This clone occurred a few times. The chain carries TRBV15 and TRBJ1-4; D not resolved. Germline CDR1 LNHNV, CDR2 YYDKDF (reference sequence). This CDR3 contains 16 residues. V was clipped by 1 base and J by 2 bases, with 11 bases between them. The CDR3 nucleotides are TGTGCCACCAGCAGAGGAATGGGAGCCACTAATGAAAAACTGTTTTTT. It encodes CATSRGMGATNEKLFF.

The CDR3 loop is CASSRNRGLSYNEQFF. The CDR3 nucleotides read TGTGCCAGCAGCAGAAACAGGGGGCTTTCCTACAATGAGCAGTTCTTC. The V call is TRBV11-3, the J call TRBJ2-1, with TRBD1 identical over 9 bases. J lost 1 base, V lost 5 bases, and 6 bases had no gene match. The CDR3 totals 16 residues. CDR1 SGHNT and CDR2 YENEEA come from the germline V gene.

With respect to this clone: One end of the junction does not line up with germline, which may come from a read error. The rearrangement links TRBV7-7 to TRBJ1-2; perhaps TRBD1 as D (6 bases). Germline assignment: CDR1 SSHAT and CDR2 FNYEAQ (reference sequence). CDR3 length equals 17 residues. CDR3 coding DNA: TGTGCTAGCAGCTCTCAAACGGGACACCGGGACCGCTATGGCTACACCTTC. It translates to CASSSQTGHRDRYGYTF. The full variable domain, with the rest looked up from reference TRBV7-7 and TRBJ1-2, is GAGVSQSPRYKVTKRGQDVTLRCDPISSHATLYWYQQALGQGPEFLTYFNYEAQPDKSGLPSDRFSAERPEGSISTLTIQRTEQRDSAMYRCASSSQTGHRDRYGYTFGSGTRLTVV.

The chain combines TRBV6-1 with TRBJ1-1; D is possibly TRBD1 (6 bases). The germline V gene encodes CDR1 MNHNS and CDR2 SASEGT. V was trimmed by 2 bases and J by 7 bases, leaving 14 bases between them. The CDR3 is made up of 14 amino acids. This CDR3 is CASSESGGAGEAFF. The CDR3 nucleotides are TGTGCCAGCAGTGAATCGGGGGGCGCGGGTGAAGCTTTCTTT.

This clone has a single count. The V gene is TRBV7-3, the J gene TRBJ1-4; D ambiguous. The germline V and J ends were trimmed by 4 bases and 8 bases, with 17 bases remaining between them. Per the germline V gene, CDR1 is SGHTA and CDR2 is FQGTGA. There are 15 residues in the CDR3. The CDR3 DNA reads TGTGCCAGCAGCTCCCCTCCCCGCCATGAGGAAAAACTGTTTTTT. It specifies CASSSPPRHEEKLFF.

This sequence joins TRBV7-3 and TRBJ2-2; TRBD1 agrees at 8 bases. Germline CDR1 reads SGHTA; CDR2 reads FQGTGA. V lost 5 bases and J lost 12; bases outside the gene matches: 8. There are 13 residues in the CDR3. This CDR3 is CASSARDRTKLFF. The CDR3 bases are TGTGCCAGCAGCGCGAGGGACAGGACTAAGCTGTTTTTT.

The V call is TRBV19, the J call TRBJ2-7, with a weak D call TRBD1 (5 bases). CDR1 is LNHDA and CDR2 is SQIVND in the germline V gene (reference sequence). This CDR3 comprises 15 residues. V was pared by 3 bases and J by 2 bases, with 14 bases between. In DNA form, the CDR3 reads TGTGCCAGTAGTATCACCTTCAGGGTTACCTACGAGCAGTACTTC. It encodes CASSITFRVTYEQYF.

This clone was counted a single time. The J gene is TRBJ2-1, the V gene TRBV6-5, with a possible D match to TRBD2 (6 bases). Trimming took off 4 bases at V and 2 bases at J, with 12 bases between the two ends. Germline V gives CDR1 MNHEY, CDR2 SVGAGI. This CDR3 is built from 15 residues. The CDR3 DNA follows: TGTGCCAGCAGTTCTGGACTAAACGCCTACAATGAGCAGTTCTTC. This codes for CASSSGLNAYNEQFF.

V and J are TRBV12-5 and TRBJ1-1, with D uncertain. Looked up from germline, CDR1 is LGHNT and CDR2 is FRNRAP. The CDR3 consists of 11 residues. Trimming took 7 bases from V and 7 from J, leaving 10 bases between them. DNA for the CDR3: TGTGCTAGTGCCACCCGGGGTGAAGCTTTCTTT. Its protein is CASATRGEAFF.

The rearrangement joins TRBV27 to TRBJ2-2, with D tentatively TRBD1 (6 bases). From germline, CDR1 is MNHEY and CDR2 SMNVEV (reference sequence). V was trimmed by 6 bases and J by 2 bases, leaving 16 bases between them. This CDR3 has 16 amino acids. The CDR3 reads CASRSTRTANTGELFF. DNA of the CDR3: TGTGCCAGCAGGAGCACGAGGACAGCAAACACCGGGGAGCTGTTTTTT.

Points on this clone: A read error may produce the germline difference seen at one junction end. The J gene is TRBJ2-1, the V gene TRBV7-7; 11 bases are a match to TRBD1. Germline CDR1 reads SSHAT; CDR2 reads FNYEAQ (reference sequence). This CDR3 region has 14 residues. CDR3 amino acids: CASSWGTGGNEQFF. The CDR3 DNA reads as TGTGCTAGCAGCTGGGGGACAGGGGGCAATGAGCAGTTCTTC. The full variable domain, in which reference TRBV7-7 and TRBJ2-1 provide the parts outside the CDR3, is GAGVSQSPRYKVTKRGQDVTLRCDPISSHATLYWYQQALGQGPEFLTYFNYEAQPDKSGLPSDRFSAERPEGSISTLTIQRTEQRDSAMYRCASSWGTGGNEQFFGPGTRLTVL.

J is TRBJ2-7 and V is TRBV30; 9 bases fit TRBD1. This CDR3 has 13 residues. The V gene end was trimmed by 3 bases and the J gene end by 6 bases; junction bases not matched to a gene: 6. Germline values: CDR1 GTSNPN, CDR2 SVGIG (reference sequence). CDR3 in DNA: TGTGCCTGGAGATCTACAGGGGGCCGCGAGCAGTACTTC. Protein product: CAWRSTGGREQYF.

This clone was counted once. This chain connects TRBV7-2 to TRBJ1-6; 10 positions agree with TRBD1. V shed 7 bases and J 6 bases; nucleotides not matched to a gene: 3. CDR3 length equals 14 residues. CDR1 and CDR2 from the germline V gene are SGHTA and FQGNSA. The CDR3 DNA is TGTGCCAGCACCAGGGACAGGGGTAATTCACCCCTCCACTTT. Translating gives CASTRDRGNSPLHF.